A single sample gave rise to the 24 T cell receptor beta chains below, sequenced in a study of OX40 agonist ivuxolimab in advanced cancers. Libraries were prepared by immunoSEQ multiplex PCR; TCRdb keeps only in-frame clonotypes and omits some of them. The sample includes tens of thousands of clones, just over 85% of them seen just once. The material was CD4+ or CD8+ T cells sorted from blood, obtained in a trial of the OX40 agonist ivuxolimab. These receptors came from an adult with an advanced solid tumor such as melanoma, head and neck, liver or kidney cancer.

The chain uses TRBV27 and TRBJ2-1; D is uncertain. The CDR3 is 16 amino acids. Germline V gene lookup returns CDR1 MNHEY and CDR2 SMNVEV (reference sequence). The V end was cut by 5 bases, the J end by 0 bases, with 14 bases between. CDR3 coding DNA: TGTGCCAGCAGTCCTAGGACGTATAGCTCCTACAATGAGCAGTTCTTC. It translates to CASSPRTYSSYNEQFF.

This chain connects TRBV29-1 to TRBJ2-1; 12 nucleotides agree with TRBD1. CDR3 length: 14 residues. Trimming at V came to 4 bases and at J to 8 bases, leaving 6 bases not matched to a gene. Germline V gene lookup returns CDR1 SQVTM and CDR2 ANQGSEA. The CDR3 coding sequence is TGCAGCGTTGGAGGGGGACAGGGGGCCGATGAGCAGTTCTTC. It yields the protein CSVGGGQGADEQFF.

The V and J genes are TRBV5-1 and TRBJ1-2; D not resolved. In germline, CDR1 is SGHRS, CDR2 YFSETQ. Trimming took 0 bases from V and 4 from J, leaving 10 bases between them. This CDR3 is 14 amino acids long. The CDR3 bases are TGCGCCAGCAGCTTGGCCCTGGCCTTCTATGGCTACACCTTC. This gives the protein CASSLALAFYGYTF.

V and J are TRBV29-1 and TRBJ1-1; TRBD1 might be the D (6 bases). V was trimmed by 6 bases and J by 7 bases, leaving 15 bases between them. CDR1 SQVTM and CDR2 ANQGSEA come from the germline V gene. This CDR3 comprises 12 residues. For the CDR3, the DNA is TGCAGCGTCCTTAGTGGACAGAATGAAGCTTTCTTT. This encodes CSVLSGQNEAFF. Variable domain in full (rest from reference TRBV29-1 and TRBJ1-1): SAVISQKPSRDICQRGTSLTIQCQVDSQVTMMFWYRQQPGQSLTLIATANQGSEATYESGFVIDKFPISRPNLTFSTLTVSNMSPEDSSIYLCSVLSGQNEAFFGQGTRLTVV.

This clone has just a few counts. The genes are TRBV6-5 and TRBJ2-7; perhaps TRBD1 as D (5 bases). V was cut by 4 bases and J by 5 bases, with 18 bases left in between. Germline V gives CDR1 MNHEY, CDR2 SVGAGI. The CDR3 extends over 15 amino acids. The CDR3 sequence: CASSSPAGNPDEQYF. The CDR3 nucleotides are TGTGCCAGCAGTTCACCCGCAGGGAATCCTGACGAGCAGTACTTC.

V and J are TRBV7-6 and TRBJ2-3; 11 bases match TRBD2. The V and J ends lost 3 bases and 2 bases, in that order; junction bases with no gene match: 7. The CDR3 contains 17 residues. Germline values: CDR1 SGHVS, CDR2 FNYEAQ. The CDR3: CASSLQRLAGYTDTQYF. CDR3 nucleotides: TGTGCCAGCAGCTTGCAAAGACTAGCGGGATACACAGATACGCAGTATTTT.

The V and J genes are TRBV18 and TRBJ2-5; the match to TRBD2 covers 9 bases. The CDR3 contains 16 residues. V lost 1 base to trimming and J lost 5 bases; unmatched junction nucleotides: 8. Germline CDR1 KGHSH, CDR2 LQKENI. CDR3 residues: CASSPRVTAGGETQYF. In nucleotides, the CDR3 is TGTGCCAGCTCACCACGTGTAACGGCGGGAGGGGAGACCCAGTACTTC.

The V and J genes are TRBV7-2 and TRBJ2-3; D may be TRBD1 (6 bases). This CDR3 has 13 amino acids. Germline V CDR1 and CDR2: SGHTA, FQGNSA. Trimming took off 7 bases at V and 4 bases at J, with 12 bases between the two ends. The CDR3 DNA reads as TGTGCCAGCAACACAGGGTTCGCAGATACGCAGTATTTT. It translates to CASNTGFADTQYF.

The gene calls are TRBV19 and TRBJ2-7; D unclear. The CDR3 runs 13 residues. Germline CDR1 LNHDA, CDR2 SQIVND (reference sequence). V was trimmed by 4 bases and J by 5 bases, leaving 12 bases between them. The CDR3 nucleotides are TGTGCCAGTAGTAGGGCTCAATCCCACGAGCAGTACTTC. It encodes CASSRAQSHEQYF.

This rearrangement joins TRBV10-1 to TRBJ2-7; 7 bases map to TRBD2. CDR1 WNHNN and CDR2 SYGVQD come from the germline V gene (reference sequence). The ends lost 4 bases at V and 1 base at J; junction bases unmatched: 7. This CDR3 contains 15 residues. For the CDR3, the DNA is TGCGCCAGCAGTGGTGGGGAGGGCCCGTCCTACGAGCAGTACTTC. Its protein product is CASSGGEGPSYEQYF.

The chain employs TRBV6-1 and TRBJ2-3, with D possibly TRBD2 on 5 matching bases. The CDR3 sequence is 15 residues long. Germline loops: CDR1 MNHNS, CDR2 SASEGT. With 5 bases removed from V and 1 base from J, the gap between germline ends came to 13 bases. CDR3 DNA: TGTGCCAGCAGTACCTCGGCGGGCCGCACAGATACGCAGTATTTT. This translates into CASSTSAGRTDTQYF.

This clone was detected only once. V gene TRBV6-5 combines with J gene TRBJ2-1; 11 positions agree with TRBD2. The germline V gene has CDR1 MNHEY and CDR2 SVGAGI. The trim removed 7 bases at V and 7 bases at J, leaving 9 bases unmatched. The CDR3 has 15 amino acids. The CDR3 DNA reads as TGTGCCAGCAAGAACCTAGCGGGAGGAGGGAATGAGCAGTTCTTC. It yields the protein CASKNLAGGGNEQFF.

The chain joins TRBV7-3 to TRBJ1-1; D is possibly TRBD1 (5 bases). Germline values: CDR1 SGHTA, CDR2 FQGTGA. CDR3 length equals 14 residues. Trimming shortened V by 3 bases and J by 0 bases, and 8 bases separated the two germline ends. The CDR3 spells CASSFGGLNTEAFF. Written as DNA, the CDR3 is TGTGCCAGCAGCTTCGGGGGATTGAACACTGAAGCTTTCTTT.

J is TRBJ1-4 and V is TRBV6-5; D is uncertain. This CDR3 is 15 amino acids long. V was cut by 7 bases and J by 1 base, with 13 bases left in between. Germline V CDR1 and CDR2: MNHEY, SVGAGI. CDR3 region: CASTYLKGTNEKLFF. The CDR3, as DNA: TGTGCCAGCACCTATCTAAAGGGAACTAATGAAAAACTGTTTTTT.

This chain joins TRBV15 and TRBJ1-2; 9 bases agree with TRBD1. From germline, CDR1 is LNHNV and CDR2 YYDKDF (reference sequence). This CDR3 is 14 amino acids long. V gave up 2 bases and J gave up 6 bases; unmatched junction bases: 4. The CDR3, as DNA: TGTGCCACCAGCAGACTACGGACAGGGGATGGCTACACCTTC. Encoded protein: CATSRLRTGDGYTF.

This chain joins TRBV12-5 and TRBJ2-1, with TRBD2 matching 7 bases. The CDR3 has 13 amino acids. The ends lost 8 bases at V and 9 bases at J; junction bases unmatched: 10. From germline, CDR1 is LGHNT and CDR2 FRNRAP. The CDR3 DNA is TGTGCTAGTCTTCGGGCGGGAGATGGTGAGCAGTTCTTC. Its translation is CASLRAGDGEQFF.

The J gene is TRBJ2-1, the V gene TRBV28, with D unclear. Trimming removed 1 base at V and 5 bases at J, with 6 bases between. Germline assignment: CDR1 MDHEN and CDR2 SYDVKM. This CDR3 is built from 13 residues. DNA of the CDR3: TGTGCCAGCAGTTTATTACAAAACAATGAGCAGTTCTTC. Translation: CASSLLQNNEQFF.

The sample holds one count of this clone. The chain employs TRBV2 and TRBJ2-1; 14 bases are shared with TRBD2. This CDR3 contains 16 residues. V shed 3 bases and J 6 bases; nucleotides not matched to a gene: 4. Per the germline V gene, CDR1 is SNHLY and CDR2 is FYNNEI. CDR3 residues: CASSDFGLAGGNEQFF. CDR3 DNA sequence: TGTGCCAGCAGTGATTTCGGACTAGCGGGAGGCAATGAGCAGTTCTTC.

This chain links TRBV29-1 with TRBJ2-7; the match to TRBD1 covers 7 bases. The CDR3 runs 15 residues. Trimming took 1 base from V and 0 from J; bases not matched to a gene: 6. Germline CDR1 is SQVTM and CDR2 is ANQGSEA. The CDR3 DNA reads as TGCAGCGTTGAAGTACAGGGGCTCCACTCCTACGAGCAGTACTTC. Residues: CSVEVQGLHSYEQYF.

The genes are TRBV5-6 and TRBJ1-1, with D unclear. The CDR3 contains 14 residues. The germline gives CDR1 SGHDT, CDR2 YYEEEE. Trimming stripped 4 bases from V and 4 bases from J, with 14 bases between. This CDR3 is CASSPDYGGTEAFF. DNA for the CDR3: TGTGCCAGCAGCCCGGACTATGGAGGCACTGAAGCTTTCTTT.

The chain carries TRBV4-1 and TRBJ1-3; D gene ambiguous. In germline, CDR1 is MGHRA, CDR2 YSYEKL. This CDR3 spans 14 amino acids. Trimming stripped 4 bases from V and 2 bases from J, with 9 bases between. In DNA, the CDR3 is TGCGCCAGCAGCCCAGCGGGGACTGGAAACACCATATATTTT. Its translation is CASSPAGTGNTIYF.

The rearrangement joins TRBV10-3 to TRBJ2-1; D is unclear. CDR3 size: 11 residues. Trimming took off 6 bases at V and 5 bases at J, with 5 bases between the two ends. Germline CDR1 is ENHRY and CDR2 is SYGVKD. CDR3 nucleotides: TGTGCCATCAGGACGGACAATGAGCAGTTCTTC. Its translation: CAIRTDNEQFF.

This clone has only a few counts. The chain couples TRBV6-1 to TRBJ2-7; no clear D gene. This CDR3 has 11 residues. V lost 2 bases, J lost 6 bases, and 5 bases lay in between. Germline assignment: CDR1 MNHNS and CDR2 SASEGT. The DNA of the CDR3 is TGTGCCAGCAGTGAAATCGGCGAGCAGTACTTC. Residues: CASSEIGEQYF.

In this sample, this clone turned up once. The CDR3 region has the DNA TGTGCCAGCAGTGAACGGGCAGCAGGGAGCAATCAGCCCCAGCATTTT. Translated, it gives CASSERAAGSNQPQHF. V gene TRBV6-1 combines with J gene TRBJ1-5; D may be TRBD1 (5 bases). Germline loops: CDR1 MNHNS, CDR2 SASEGT. V lost 2 bases, J lost 1 base, and 12 bases lay in between. This CDR3 spans 16 amino acids.